These T cell receptor beta chains were read from a single sample in a study of T cells in Graves' hyperthyroidism and ophthalmopathy. TCRdb reanalysed the multiplex PCR reads using MiXCR and keeps one entry per CDR3 protein. The sample contains more than 450,000 distinct CDR3 sequences, 15% to 20% of which appear only once. Sequenced material: blood. The receptor set was obtained from a man aged 40-55 years with Graves' ophthalmopathy. CDR3s leave out the opening cysteine and the closing phenylalanine or tryptophan. The order of the fields is V gene, D gene, CDR3 protein. The D gene is left open where the match is weak.

V gene: TRBV6-1; D gene: NA; CDR3 protein: ASSTVADYEQY
V gene: TRBV7-2; D gene: TRBD1; CDR3 protein: ASSSRQGAPNYGYT
V gene: TRBV4-1; D gene: TRBD1; CDR3 protein: ASSHPGQGGHTGELF
V gene: TRBV6-6; D gene: NA; CDR3 protein: ASSYSWGQQYNEQF
V gene: TRBV7-9; D gene: TRBD2; CDR3 protein: ASSLMAGEADTQY
V gene: TRBV15; D gene: TRBD1; CDR3 protein: ATSTGGYEQY
V gene: TRBV2; D gene: NA; CDR3 protein: ASSEVEVAWDGYT
V gene: TRBV28; D gene: TRBD1; CDR3 protein: ASLGQGLKNIQY
V gene: TRBV9; D gene: NA; CDR3 protein: ASSVRGGAGQETQY
V gene: TRBV20-1; D gene: NA; CDR3 protein: SASWRRGSTDTQY
V gene: TRBV27; D gene: TRBD1; CDR3 protein: ASSAILSRDRGRVGSPLH
V gene: TRBV29-1; D gene: NA; CDR3 protein: SVGEPPMSGYTEAF
V gene: TRBV7-9; D gene: NA; CDR3 protein: ASSLNTEETQY
V gene: TRBV27; D gene: TRBD2; CDR3 protein: ASSSRLAVVRDEQY
V gene: TRBV2; D gene: NA; CDR3 protein: ASSRQVNTEAF
V gene: TRBV9; D gene: NA; CDR3 protein: ASSPPYRQFGNTIY
V gene: TRBV12-3/TRBV12-4; D gene: TRBD2; CDR3 protein: ASSLLAVGETQY
V gene: TRBV19; D gene: NA; CDR3 protein: ASSLNPTLNTEAF
V gene: TRBV7-2; D gene: NA; CDR3 protein: ARSSGASETQY
V gene: TRBV7-2; D gene: TRBD1; CDR3 protein: ASSLRFGRGHTGELF
V gene: TRBV6-6; D gene: NA; CDR3 protein: ASSYQGNYGYT
V gene: TRBV12-3/TRBV12-4; D gene: NA; CDR3 protein: ASSSHGGFDEKLF
V gene: TRBV7-3; D gene: NA; CDR3 protein: ASSEGRLNEQF
V gene: TRBV3-1; D gene: NA; CDR3 protein: ASSPPLGEQF
V gene: TRBV30; D gene: NA; CDR3 protein: AWGGIEQY
V gene: TRBV6-1; D gene: NA; CDR3 protein: ASKSGNYGYT
V gene: TRBV11-1; D gene: NA; CDR3 protein: ASSLRGDLTDTQY
V gene: TRBV5-5; D gene: TRBD1; CDR3 protein: ASSGLGTESFNYGYT
V gene: TRBV10-3; D gene: TRBD2; CDR3 protein: AISESAGLAGFNEQF
V gene: TRBV20-1; D gene: TRBD1; CDR3 protein: SASDLTGTYEQY
V gene: TRBV6-2/TRBV6-3; D gene: TRBD1; CDR3 protein: ASRGTGQGTNYGYT
V gene: TRBV28; D gene: TRBD1; CDR3 protein: ASITGVNTEAF
V gene: TRBV27; D gene: TRBD1; CDR3 protein: ASSLSGQAAF
V gene: TRBV28; D gene: NA; CDR3 protein: ASLAASYEQY
V gene: TRBV7-3; D gene: NA; CDR3 protein: ASSSQRSGELF
V gene: TRBV25-1; D gene: NA; CDR3 protein: ASSEWGSSTDTQY
V gene: TRBV5-1; D gene: NA; CDR3 protein: ASSLALRGGYLDTEAF
V gene: TRBV29-1; D gene: NA; CDR3 protein: SLGRGGFGETQY
V gene: TRBV7-9; D gene: NA; CDR3 protein: ASSLLGADGLLGGYT
V gene: TRBV7-2; D gene: NA; CDR3 protein: ASSLGGMNTEAF
V gene: TRBV28; D gene: NA; CDR3 protein: ASSSGAGLGEQY
V gene: TRBV5-1; D gene: TRBD1; CDR3 protein: ASSGTAQETQY
V gene: TRBV9; D gene: NA; CDR3 protein: ASSLGLGANTGELF
V gene: TRBV12-3/TRBV12-4; D gene: TRBD2; CDR3 protein: ASKAGEYEQF
V gene: TRBV18; D gene: NA; CDR3 protein: ASSPGPGEQF
V gene: TRBV20-1; D gene: NA; CDR3 protein: SARTTRLIYNEQF
V gene: TRBV5-4; D gene: NA; CDR3 protein: ASSFGGGAMDTQY
V gene: TRBV7-2; D gene: TRBD1; CDR3 protein: ASSSTGGARGELF
V gene: TRBV28; D gene: TRBD1; CDR3 protein: ASSLPQGTIHQPQH
V gene: TRBV7-3; D gene: NA; CDR3 protein: ASSSGITGELF
V gene: TRBV7-8; D gene: NA; CDR3 protein: ASSLAGDSYNEQF
V gene: TRBV5-1; D gene: TRBD1; CDR3 protein: ASSLLRGGVDEQY
V gene: TRBV20-1; D gene: TRBD2; CDR3 protein: SARSGTTYYEQY
V gene: TRBV5-1; D gene: NA; CDR3 protein: ASSLAVGSTDTQY
V gene: TRBV6-1; D gene: TRBD1; CDR3 protein: ASSVRGQGKYEQY
V gene: TRBV11-2; D gene: TRBD1; CDR3 protein: ASSLQSGGPNSPLH
V gene: TRBV6-1; D gene: NA; CDR3 protein: ASSSHQTGANVLT